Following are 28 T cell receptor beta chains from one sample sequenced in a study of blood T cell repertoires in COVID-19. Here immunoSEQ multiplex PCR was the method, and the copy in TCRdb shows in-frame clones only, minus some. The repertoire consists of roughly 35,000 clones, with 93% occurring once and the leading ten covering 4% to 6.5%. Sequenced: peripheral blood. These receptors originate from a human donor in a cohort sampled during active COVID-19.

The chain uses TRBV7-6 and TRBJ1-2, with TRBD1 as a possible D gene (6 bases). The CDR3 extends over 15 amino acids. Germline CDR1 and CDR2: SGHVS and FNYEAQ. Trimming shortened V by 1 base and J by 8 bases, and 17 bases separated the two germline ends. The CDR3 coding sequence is TGTGCCAGCAGCTTAGTAATTGGCAGGGGAGAGGGCTACACCTTC. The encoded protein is CASSLVIGRGEGYTF.

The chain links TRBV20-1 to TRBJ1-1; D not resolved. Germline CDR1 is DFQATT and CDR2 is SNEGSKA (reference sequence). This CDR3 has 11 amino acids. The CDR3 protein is CVLVRVGEAFF. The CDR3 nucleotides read TGCGTCCTGGTGAGGGTCGGTGAAGCTTTCTTT.

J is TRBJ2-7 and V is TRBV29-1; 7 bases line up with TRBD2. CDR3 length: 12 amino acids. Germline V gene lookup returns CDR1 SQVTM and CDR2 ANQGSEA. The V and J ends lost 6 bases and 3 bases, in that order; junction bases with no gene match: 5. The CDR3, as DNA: TGCAGCGTCCAACCGGGGGGCTACGAGCAGTACTTC. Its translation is CSVQPGGYEQYF.

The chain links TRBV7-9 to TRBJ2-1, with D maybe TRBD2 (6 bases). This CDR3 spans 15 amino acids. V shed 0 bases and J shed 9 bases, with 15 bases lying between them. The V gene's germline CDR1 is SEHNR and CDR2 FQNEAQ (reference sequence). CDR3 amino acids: CASSLAWAGHPEQFF. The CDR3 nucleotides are TGTGCCAGCAGCTTAGCCTGGGCGGGGCACCCTGAGCAGTTCTTC. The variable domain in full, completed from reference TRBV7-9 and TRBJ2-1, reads DTGVSQNPRHKITKRGQNVTFRCDPISEHNRLYWYRQTLGQGPEFLTYFQNEAQLEKSRLLSDRFSAERPKGSFSTLEIQRTEQGDSAMYLCASSLAWAGHPEQFFGPGTRLTVL.

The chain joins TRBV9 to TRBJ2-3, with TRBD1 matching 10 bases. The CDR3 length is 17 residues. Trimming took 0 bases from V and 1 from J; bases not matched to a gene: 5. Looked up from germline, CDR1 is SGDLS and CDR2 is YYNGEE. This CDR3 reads CASSVDPGTGGTDTQYF. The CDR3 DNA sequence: TGTGCCAGCAGCGTAGACCCCGGGACAGGGGGCACAGATACGCAGTATTTT.

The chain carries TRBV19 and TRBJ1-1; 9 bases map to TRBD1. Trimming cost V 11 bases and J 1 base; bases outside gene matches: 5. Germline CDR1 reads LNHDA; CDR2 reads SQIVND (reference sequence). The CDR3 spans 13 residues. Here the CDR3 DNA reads TGTGCCGGAAGGGACAGGGCGAACACTGAAGCTTTCTTT. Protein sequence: CAGRDRANTEAFF.

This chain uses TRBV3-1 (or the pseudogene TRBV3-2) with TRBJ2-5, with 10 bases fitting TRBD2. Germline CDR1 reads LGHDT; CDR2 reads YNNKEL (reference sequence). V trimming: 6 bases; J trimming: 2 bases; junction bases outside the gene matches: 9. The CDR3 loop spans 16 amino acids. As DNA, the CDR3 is TGTGCCAGCAGGCCCATAGTAGCGGGGGGTCAAGAGACCCAGTACTTC. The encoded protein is CASRPIVAGGQETQYF.

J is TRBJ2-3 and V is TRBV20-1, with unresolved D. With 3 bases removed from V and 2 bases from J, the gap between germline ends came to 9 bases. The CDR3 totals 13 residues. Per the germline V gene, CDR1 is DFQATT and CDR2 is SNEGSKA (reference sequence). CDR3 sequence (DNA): TGCAGTGCTAGTATCCAACTCACAGATACGCAGTATTTT. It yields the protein CSASIQLTDTQYF.

The CDR3 DNA reads as TGTGCCAGTAGTATTCTAGCGGGGGGGAGTTACAATGAGCAGTTCTTC. The encoded protein is CASSILAGGSYNEQFF. The chain is built from TRBV19 and TRBJ2-1; TRBD2 agrees at 12 bases. CDR1 is LNHDA, CDR2 SQIVND, per germline (reference sequence). This CDR3 spans 16 amino acids. Trimming took 3 bases from V and 4 from J; bases not matched to a gene: 4.

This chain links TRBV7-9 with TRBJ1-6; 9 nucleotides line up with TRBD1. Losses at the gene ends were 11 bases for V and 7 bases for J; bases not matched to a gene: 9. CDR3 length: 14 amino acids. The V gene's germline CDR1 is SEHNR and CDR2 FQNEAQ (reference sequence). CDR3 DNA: TGTGCCGGAAACAGGGGGCCGGGGAATTCACCCCTCCACTTT. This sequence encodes CAGNRGPGNSPLHF. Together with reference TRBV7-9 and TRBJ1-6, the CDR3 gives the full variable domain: DTGVSQNPRHKITKRGQNVTFRCDPISEHNRLYWYRQTLGQGPEFLTYFQNEAQLEKSRLLSDRFSAERPKGSFSTLEIQRTEQGDSAMYLCAGNRGPGNSPLHFGNGTRLTVT.

CDR3 nucleotides: TGTGCCAGTAGTTCCCGGCGGGACCTCGCCTACGAGCAGTACTTC. Translating it yields CASSSRRDLAYEQYF. J is TRBJ2-7 and V is TRBV19, with D possibly being TRBD2 (6 bases). V lost 5 bases and J 2 bases, leaving 16 bases between the germline ends. Per the germline V gene, CDR1 is LNHDA and CDR2 is SQIVND (reference sequence). The CDR3 has 15 residues.

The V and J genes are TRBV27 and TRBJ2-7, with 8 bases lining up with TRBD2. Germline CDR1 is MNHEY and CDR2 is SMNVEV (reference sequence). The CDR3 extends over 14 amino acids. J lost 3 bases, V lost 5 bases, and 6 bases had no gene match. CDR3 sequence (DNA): TGTGCCAGCAGTCTTGGACTAGCCAACTACGAGCAGTACTTC. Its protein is CASSLGLANYEQYF.

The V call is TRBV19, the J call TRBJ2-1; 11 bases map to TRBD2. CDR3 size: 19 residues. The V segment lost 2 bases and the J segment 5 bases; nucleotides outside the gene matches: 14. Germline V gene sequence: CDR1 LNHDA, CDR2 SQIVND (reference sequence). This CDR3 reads CASSIYPPSSGGRNNEQFF. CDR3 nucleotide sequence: TGTGCCAGTAGTATATACCCCCCGTCTAGCGGGGGGCGAAACAATGAGCAGTTCTTC.

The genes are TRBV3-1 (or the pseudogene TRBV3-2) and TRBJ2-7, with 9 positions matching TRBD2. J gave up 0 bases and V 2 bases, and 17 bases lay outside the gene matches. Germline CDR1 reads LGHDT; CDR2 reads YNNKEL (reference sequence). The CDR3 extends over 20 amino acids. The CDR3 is CASSQYGGLAGLALSYEQYF. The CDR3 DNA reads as TGTGCCAGCAGCCAATATGGGGGGCTAGCGGGATTGGCGCTCTCCTACGAGCAGTACTTC.

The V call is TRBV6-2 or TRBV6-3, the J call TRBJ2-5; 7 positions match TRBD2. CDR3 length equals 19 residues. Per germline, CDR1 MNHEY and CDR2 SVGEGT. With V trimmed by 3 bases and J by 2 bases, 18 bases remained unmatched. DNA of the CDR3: TGTGCCAGCAGTTATACGATAGGGACTATCGCGTTAGAACAAGAGACCCAGTACTTC. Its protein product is CASSYTIGTIALEQETQYF.

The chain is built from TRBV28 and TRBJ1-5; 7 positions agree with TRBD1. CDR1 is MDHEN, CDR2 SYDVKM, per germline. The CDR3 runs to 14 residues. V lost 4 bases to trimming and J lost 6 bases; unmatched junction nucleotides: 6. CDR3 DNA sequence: TGTGCCAGCAGTTCCGGACAGGTGGGTCAGCCCCAGCATTTT. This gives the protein CASSSGQVGQPQHF.

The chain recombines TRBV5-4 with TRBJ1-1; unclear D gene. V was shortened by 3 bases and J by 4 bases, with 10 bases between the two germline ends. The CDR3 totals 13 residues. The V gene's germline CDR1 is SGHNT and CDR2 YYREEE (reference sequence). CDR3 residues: CASSSLGATEAFF. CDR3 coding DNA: TGTGCCAGCAGCTCCCTGGGCGCCACTGAAGCTTTCTTT.

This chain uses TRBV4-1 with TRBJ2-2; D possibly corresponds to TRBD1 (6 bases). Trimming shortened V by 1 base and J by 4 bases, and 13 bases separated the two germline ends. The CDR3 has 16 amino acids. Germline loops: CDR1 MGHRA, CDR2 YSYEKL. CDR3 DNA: TGCGCCAGCAGCCAAGTAGCAGGGGCAAGCACCGGGGAGCTGTTTTTT. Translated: CASSQVAGASTGELFF.

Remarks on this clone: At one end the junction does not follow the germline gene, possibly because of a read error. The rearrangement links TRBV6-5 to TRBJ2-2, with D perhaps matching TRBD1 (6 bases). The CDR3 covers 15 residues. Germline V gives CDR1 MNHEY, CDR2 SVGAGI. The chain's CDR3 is CANSYSRGWAGELFF. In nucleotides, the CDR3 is TGTGCCAACAGTTACTCCAGGGGTTGGGCCGGGGAGCTGTTTTTT.

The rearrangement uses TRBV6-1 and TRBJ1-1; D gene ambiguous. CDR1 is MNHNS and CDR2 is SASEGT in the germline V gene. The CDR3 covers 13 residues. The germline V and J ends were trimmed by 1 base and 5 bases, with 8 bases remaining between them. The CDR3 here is CASSEDGETEAFF. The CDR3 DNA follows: TGTGCCAGCAGTGAAGACGGGGAAACTGAAGCTTTCTTT.

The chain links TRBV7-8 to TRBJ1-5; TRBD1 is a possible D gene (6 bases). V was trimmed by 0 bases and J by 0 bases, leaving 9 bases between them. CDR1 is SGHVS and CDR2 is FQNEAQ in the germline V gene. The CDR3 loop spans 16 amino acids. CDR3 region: CASSLARTVSNQPQHF. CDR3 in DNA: TGTGCCAGCAGCTTAGCCCGGACAGTTAGCAATCAGCCCCAGCATTTT.

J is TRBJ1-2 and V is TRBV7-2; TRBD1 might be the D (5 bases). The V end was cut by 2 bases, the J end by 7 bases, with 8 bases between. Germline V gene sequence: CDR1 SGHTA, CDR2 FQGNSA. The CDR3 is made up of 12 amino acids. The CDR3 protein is CASSLQGFGYTF. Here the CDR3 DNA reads TGTGCCAGCAGCTTACAGGGATTTGGCTACACCTTC.

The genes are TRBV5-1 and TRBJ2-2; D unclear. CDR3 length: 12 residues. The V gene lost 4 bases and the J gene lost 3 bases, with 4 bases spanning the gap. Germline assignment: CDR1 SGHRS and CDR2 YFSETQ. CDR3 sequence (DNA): TGCGCCAGCAGCCTCTACACCGGGGAGCTGTTTTTT. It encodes CASSLYTGELFF.

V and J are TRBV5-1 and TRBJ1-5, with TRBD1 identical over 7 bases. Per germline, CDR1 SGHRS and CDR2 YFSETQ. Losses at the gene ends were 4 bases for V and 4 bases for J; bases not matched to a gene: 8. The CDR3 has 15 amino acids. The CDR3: CASSKGTETNQPQHF. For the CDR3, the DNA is TGCGCCAGCAGCAAAGGGACAGAAACTAATCAGCCCCAGCATTTT.

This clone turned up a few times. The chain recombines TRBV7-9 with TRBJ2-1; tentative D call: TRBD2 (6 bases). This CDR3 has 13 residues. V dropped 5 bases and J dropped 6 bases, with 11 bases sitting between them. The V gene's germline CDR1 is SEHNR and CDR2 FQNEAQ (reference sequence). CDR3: CASSAGPGNEQFF. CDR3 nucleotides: TGTGCCAGCAGCGCGGGACCGGGCAATGAGCAGTTCTTC.

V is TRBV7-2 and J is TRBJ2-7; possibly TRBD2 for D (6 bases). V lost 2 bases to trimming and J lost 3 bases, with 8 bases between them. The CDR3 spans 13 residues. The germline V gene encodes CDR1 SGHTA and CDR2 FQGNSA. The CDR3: CASSLLRDYEQYF. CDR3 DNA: TGTGCCAGCAGCTTATTGCGGGACTACGAGCAGTACTTC.

The CDR3 bases are TGTGCCAGCAGCCAAGATGAGGCGGGCTCGACTGAAGCTTTCTTT. This encodes CASSQDEAGSTEAFF. The chain joins TRBV3-1 (or the pseudogene TRBV3-2) to TRBJ1-1; D is unresolved. In germline, CDR1 is LGHDT, CDR2 YNNKEL (reference sequence). Trimming left V 0 bases short and J 5 bases short, with 13 bases between. CDR3 length: 15 residues.

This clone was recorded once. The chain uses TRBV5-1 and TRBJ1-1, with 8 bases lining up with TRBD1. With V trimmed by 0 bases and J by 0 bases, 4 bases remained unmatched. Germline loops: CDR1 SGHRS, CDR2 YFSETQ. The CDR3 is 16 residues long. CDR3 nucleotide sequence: TGCGCCAGCAGCTTGGGGGGACAGGAATTGAACACTGAAGCTTTCTTT. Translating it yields CASSLGGQELNTEAFF.